The text below deals with one T cell receptor beta chain. Its antigen is not known. CDR3 length: 13 residues. Germline V lookup: CDR1 SGHDT, CDR2 YYEEEE. Trimming removed 3 bases at V and 8 bases at J, with 14 bases between. RNA was extracted with the RNeasy kit, and a quantity of 0.5 to 1 ug was reverse transcribed using random hexamers. Across 54 Vbeta and 13 Jbeta, immunoSEQ multiplex PCR amplified TCR beta CDR3. TCRdb called the immunoSEQ multiplex PCR reads again in MiXCR, with one record for every CDR3 protein. The sample includes roughly 200,000 distinct CDR3 sequences, roughly 91% of them seen just once. This sample is drawn from a study of CD8 T cells in Susac syndrome. Whole-study results and caveats: As the study acknowledged, the number of individuals who were part of its TCR sequencing and HLA analysis was relatively small.

The genes are TRBV5-6 and TRBJ1-2; D perhaps matches TRBD1 (6 bases). The sequenced sample consisted of CD4+ T cells from PBMCs. This TCR came from a human donor with Susac syndrome. CDR3: CASSWQGLGGYTF. The CDR3, as DNA: TGTGCCAGCAGCTGGCAGGGGCTGGGAGGCTACACCTTC.